The 13 T cell receptor beta chains listed next were all sequenced from one sample in a study of blood T cell repertoires in COVID-19. Clones were read by immunoSEQ multiplex PCR, and TCRdb kept only the in-frame ones, dropping some. The sample gives about 70,000 clones, under 95% of which show up once; 8% to 10% is in the top ten. The sequenced sample consisted of peripheral blood. These receptors all come from a human donor in a cohort sampled during active COVID-19.

The chain uses TRBV19 and TRBJ2-5; 8 nucleotides agree with TRBD1. The V gene end was trimmed by 5 bases and the J gene end by 7 bases; junction bases not matched to a gene: 6. Germline V CDR1 and CDR2: LNHDA, SQIVND (reference sequence). This CDR3 region has 13 residues. The CDR3 nucleotides read TGTGCCAGTAGTCCGGACAGGGCCGTGACCCAGTACTTC. It translates to CASSPDRAVTQYF.

The chain uses TRBV27 and TRBJ2-1, with TRBD1 matching 7 bases. Germline V gene data show CDR1 as MNHEY and CDR2 as SMNVEV (reference sequence). Unmatched junction bases numbered 6, after V lost 6 bases and J lost 4 bases. The CDR3 extends over 14 amino acids. This CDR3 is CASRTRDSYNEQFF. The CDR3 DNA reads TGTGCCAGCAGAACCCGGGACAGTTACAATGAGCAGTTCTTC.

The rearrangement joins TRBV3-1 (or the pseudogene TRBV3-2) to TRBJ2-4; TRBD2 agrees at 11 bases. Germline V gene sequence: CDR1 LGHDT, CDR2 YNNKEL (reference sequence). The CDR3 consists of 15 residues. J gave up 7 bases and V 3 bases, and 5 bases lay outside the gene matches. The CDR3 bases are TGTGCCAGCAGCCAGCCCCTAGCGGGAGGCAACATTCAGTACTTC. Translated: CASSQPLAGGNIQYF.

The genes are TRBV2 and TRBJ2-2; 7 bases are a match to TRBD1. This CDR3 contains 15 residues. Germline V CDR1 and CDR2: SNHLY, FYNNEI. V dropped 7 bases and J dropped 0; count of bases not matched to a gene: 5. CDR3 sequence (DNA): TGTGCCAGCACCCCGGGACAGCCGAACACCGGGGAGCTGTTTTTT. Encoded protein: CASTPGQPNTGELFF.

The chain has TRBV5-4 and TRBJ1-5; D unresolved. The CDR3 totals 14 residues. Germline CDR1 SGHNT, CDR2 YYREEE (reference sequence). V shed 4 bases and J shed 0 bases, with 8 bases lying between them. The CDR3 reads CASSRGDSNQPQHF. CDR3 DNA: TGTGCCAGCAGCCGCGGGGATAGCAATCAGCCCCAGCATTTT.

This chain joins TRBV4-3 and TRBJ2-1, with 7 bases lining up with TRBD1. The CDR3 is 14 amino acids. V shed 2 bases and J 3 bases; nucleotides not matched to a gene: 1. The germline V gene has CDR1 LGHNA and CDR2 YSLEER. CDR3 residues: CASSQRTGYNEQFF. The CDR3 bases are TGCGCCAGCAGCCAAAGGACAGGCTACAATGAGCAGTTCTTC.

The chain has TRBV6-5 and TRBJ1-2; 8 nucleotides match TRBD1. CDR3 length: 15 amino acids. V lost 4 bases and J lost 8; bases outside the gene matches: 12. Germline V gene lookup returns CDR1 MNHEY and CDR2 SVGAGI. The CDR3 DNA reads TGTGCCAGCAGTTCCCCGGGACAGGCGCTCTGGGGCTACACCTTC. As protein: CASSSPGQALWGYTF.

This chain links TRBV7-3 with TRBJ2-7; D ambiguous. CDR3 length: 15 amino acids. Germline lookup yields CDR1 SGHTA and CDR2 FQGTGA. The V end lost 4 bases, the J end lost 2 bases, and 15 bases lay between the germline ends. CDR3 DNA sequence: TGTGCCAGCAGCTCCCTCCAAGCGTATCCCTACGAGCAGTACTTC. Its translation: CASSSLQAYPYEQYF.

J is TRBJ2-3 and V is TRBV19; 10 nucleotides agree with TRBD2. J gave up 0 bases and V 5 bases, and 8 bases lay outside the gene matches. The CDR3 is 17 residues long. Germline assignment: CDR1 LNHDA and CDR2 SQIVND (reference sequence). The CDR3 protein is CASSGASGRPSTDTQYF. CDR3 DNA: TGTGCCAGTAGTGGGGCTAGCGGGAGACCTAGCACAGATACGCAGTATTTT.

The gene calls are TRBV6-6 and TRBJ2-1; D call uncertain. Germline V gene sequence: CDR1 MNHNY, CDR2 SVGAGI (reference sequence). The CDR3 spans 11 residues. Trimming left V 3 bases short and J 7 bases short, with 4 bases between. CDR3 DNA sequence: TGTGCCAGCAGTTATCGGAATGAGCAGTTCTTC. Amino acids: CASSYRNEQFF.

V is TRBV27 and J is TRBJ2-1, with TRBD2 matching over 7 bases. The V gene end was trimmed by 4 bases and the J gene end by 0 bases; junction bases not matched to a gene: 3. This CDR3 has 15 residues. CDR1 and CDR2 (germline): MNHEY, SMNVEV (reference sequence). The DNA of the CDR3 is TGTGCCAGCAGTTCCATAGCGGGCTCCTACAATGAGCAGTTCTTC. Translation: CASSSIAGSYNEQFF.

The rearrangement joins TRBV19 to TRBJ1-4; 7 positions agree with TRBD1. After removal of 6 bases from V and 5 bases from J, the junction contained 3 bases not matched to a gene. Germline CDR1 LNHDA, CDR2 SQIVND (reference sequence). The CDR3 runs to 13 residues. This chain's CDR3 is CASRDRMNEKLFF. DNA for the CDR3: TGTGCCAGTAGGGACAGGATGAATGAAAAACTGTTTTTT.

J is TRBJ2-2 and V is TRBV6-1, with unresolved D. CDR3 length: 14 residues. V dropped 3 bases and J dropped 3 bases, with 8 bases sitting between them. The germline V gene encodes CDR1 MNHNS and CDR2 SASEGT. The CDR3 is CASSDLPYTGELFF. Written as DNA, the CDR3 is TGTGCCAGCAGTGATCTACCATACACCGGGGAGCTGTTTTTT.